This record looks at one T cell receptor (beta chain) sequence and its context. These data originate in a study of technical replicates of blood from a few donors. TCRdb keeps only in-frame clones here, not all; method: immunoSEQ multiplex PCR. The data contain about 82,000 clones, around 90% of them seen just once; the ten biggest clones take up roughly 0.26%. V lost 1 base and J lost 4, with 13 bases in between. This CDR3 is built from 15 residues. Per the germline V gene, CDR1 is SNHLY and CDR2 is FYNNEI. This receptor was obtained from a human donor in good health. Sample: T cells isolated from PBMCs. The rearrangement uses TRBV2 and TRBJ1-2, with a tentative D call TRBD1 (5 bases). The CDR3 protein is CASSEEPTASYGYTF. Written as DNA, the CDR3 is TGTGCCAGCAGTGAAGAACCGACAGCTTCCTATGGCTACACCTTC.